This is a list of T cell receptor beta chains from one sample in a study of T-cell memory formation after mild COVID-19. TCRdb fed the 5' RACE reads into MiXCR, producing one record per CDR3 protein. Of about 340,000 distinct CDR3 sequences in the sample, roughly 15% were seen once. Specimen: PBMCs or a T cell subset sorted from them (not recorded which). Receptors were obtained from a young man who had mild COVID-19 (a few samples of this study predate the infection). Cell type and time point are not known. The conserved cysteine and the conserved F or W are not part of the CDR3 here.

>TRBV9|TRBJ2-2
ASGTGGYYTGELF
>TRBV5-1|TRBJ2-6
ASSLGPGVGANVLT
>TRBV4-1|TRBJ1-5
ASSQRTGGYSNQPQH
>TRBV4-1|TRBJ1-1
ASSLGQGMMNTEAF
>TRBV12-3/TRBV12-4|TRBJ1-1
ASSFFRGDPEAF
>TRBV7-2|TRBJ1-1
ASIPYTEAF
>TRBV6-2/TRBV6-3|TRBJ1-4
ASSPADEKLF
>TRBV5-6|TRBJ2-5
ASSYGLAGLRETQY
>TRBV4-3|TRBJ2-1
ASSPTRTSGVYNEQF
>TRBV5-4|TRBJ2-1
AIRPGTNNEQF
>TRBV3-1|TRBJ2-4
ASSTQHIQY
>TRBV20-1|TRBJ1-4
SARDSAGEKLF
>TRBV20-1|TRBJ1-5
SARDPTGNQPQH
>TRBV20-1|TRBJ2-2
SAIRGGNTGELF
>TRBV6-1|TRBJ1-6
ASSEAHGSPLH
>TRBV12-3/TRBV12-4|TRBJ2-5
ASSYSDKETQY
>TRBV10-2|TRBJ2-5
ASEFGGGGETQY
>TRBV5-1|TRBJ1-1
ASNSGTALGEAF
>TRBV12-3/TRBV12-4|TRBJ1-6
ASSSQQGAQSPLH
>TRBV7-2|TRBJ1-2
ASSTGTGGAYGYT
>TRBV7-2|TRBJ1-6
ASRGTGNNSPLH
>TRBV4-3|TRBJ2-1
ASSQRLAGDNEQF
>TRBV4-3|TRBJ1-4
ASSQGHSQGHYEKLF
>TRBV5-1|TRBJ2-1
ASSDGTGSWMNEQF
>TRBV28|TRBJ2-3
ASRERGSSTDTQY
>TRBV20-1|TRBJ1-2
SARAQRGNT
>TRBV29-1|TRBJ2-1
SVGQGHNEQF
>TRBV12-3/TRBV12-4|TRBJ2-1
ASSPGQTSSYNEQF
>TRBV25-1|TRBJ2-5
ASGRETQY
>TRBV29-1|TRBJ2-1
SADLTYNEQF
>TRBV25-1|TRBJ2-7
ASSKGTQPYEQY
>TRBV4-1|TRBJ2-1
ASRELGSSYNEQF
>TRBV4-3|TRBJ2-7
ASSQGLSGSPSYEQY
>TRBV18|TRBJ2-7
ASSQGRDTYEQY
>TRBV6-5|TRBJ1-5
ASRRGDGSYSNQPQH
>TRBV7-2|TRBJ2-2
ASSPDRDRTVELF
>TRBV19|TRBJ2-1
ASSSIRPF